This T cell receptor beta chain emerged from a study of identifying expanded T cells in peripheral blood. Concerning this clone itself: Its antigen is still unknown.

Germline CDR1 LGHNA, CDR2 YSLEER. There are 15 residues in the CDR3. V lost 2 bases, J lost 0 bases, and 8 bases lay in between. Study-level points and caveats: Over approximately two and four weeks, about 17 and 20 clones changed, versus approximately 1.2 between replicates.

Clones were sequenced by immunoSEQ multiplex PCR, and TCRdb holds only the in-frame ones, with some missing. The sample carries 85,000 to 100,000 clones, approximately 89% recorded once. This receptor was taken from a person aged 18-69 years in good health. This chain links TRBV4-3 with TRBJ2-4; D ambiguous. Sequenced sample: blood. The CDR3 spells CASSQFLVAKNIQYF. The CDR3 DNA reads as TGCGCCAGCAGCCAATTCCTTGTAGCCAAAAACATTCAGTACTTC.